What follows are 23 T cell receptor beta chains derived from one specimen sequenced in a study of T-cell memory formation after mild COVID-19. TCRdb redid the calling of the 5' RACE reads with MiXCR, one entry per CDR3 protein. The sample consists of 55,000 to 80,000 distinct CDR3 sequences, 9.3% of them appearing once. Sequencing was carried out using PBMCs or a T cell subset sorted from them (not recorded which). These receptor sequences come from a man aged 18 to 30 who had mild COVID-19 (a few samples of this study predate the infection). Cell type and time point are not known.

Ten or more counts support this clonotype. The J gene is TRBJ2-5, the V gene TRBV12-3 or TRBV12-4; TRBD2 agrees at 8 bases. This CDR3 is 16 amino acids long. V was clipped by 4 bases and J by 2 bases; unmatched bases: 9. The CDR3 DNA sequence: TGTGCCAGCAGTTCGGCGGGGGGTGGGCCTCAAGAGACCCAGTACTTC. Protein: CASSSAGGGPQETQYF.

This chain joins TRBV7-8 and TRBJ1-6; 9 nucleotides match TRBD1. The junction had 7 bases not matched to a gene; V was cut back by 4 bases and J by 6 bases. Germline-derived CDR1 and CDR2 are SGHVS and FQNEAQ. This CDR3 is built from 16 residues. CDR3 residues: CASSWGQGITNSPLHF. Here the CDR3 DNA reads TGTGCCAGCAGCTGGGGACAGGGCATAACTAATTCACCCCTCCACTTT.

The chain uses TRBV6-1 and TRBJ1-1; 7 positions match TRBD1. The junction had 6 bases not matched to a gene; V was cut back by 6 bases and J by 8 bases. The CDR3 is made up of 12 amino acids. Germline V gene lookup returns CDR1 MNHNS and CDR2 SASEGT. The CDR3 DNA reads TGTGCCAGCAGGCTGACAGGGTACGAAGCTTTCTTT. It encodes CASRLTGYEAFF.

A note on this clonotype: An end of the junction differs from the germline gene, which may be a read error. J is TRBJ2-3 and V is TRBV7-7, with a weak D call TRBD2 (6 bases). Germline V gene data show CDR1 as SSHAT and CDR2 as FNYEAQ (reference sequence). There are 14 residues in the CDR3. CDR3 sequence (DNA): TGTGCTAGCAGCGTTGGAGGGCTTGGAGATACGCAGTATTTT. Protein sequence: CASSVGGLGDTQYF.

V gene TRBV28 combines with J gene TRBJ1-1; no clear D. The CDR3 has 14 residues. V dropped 3 bases and J dropped 4 bases, with 12 bases sitting between them. CDR1 is MDHEN and CDR2 is SYDVKM in the germline V gene. The CDR3: CASSFPAGTTEAFF. The CDR3 bases are TGTGCCAGCAGTTTCCCGGCAGGAACCACTGAAGCTTTCTTT.

This clonotype occurred a few times. The chain has TRBV5-1 and TRBJ2-2; D possibly matches TRBD1 or TRBD2 (6 bases each). The germline V and J ends were trimmed by 1 base and 6 bases, with 16 bases remaining between them. CDR1 is SGHRS, CDR2 YFSETQ, per germline. The length of the CDR3 is 16 residues. CDR3 region: CASSLTGTRRAGELFF. In DNA form, the CDR3 reads TGCGCCAGCAGCTTGACCGGGACAAGGAGGGCCGGGGAGCTGTTTTTT.

The V and J genes are TRBV3-1 and TRBJ2-5; D is perhaps TRBD2 (6 bases). The CDR3 runs to 15 residues. Germline V gives CDR1 LGHDT, CDR2 YNNKEL (reference sequence). V lost 1 base and J lost 5, with 14 bases in between. The CDR3 sequence is CASSQVEGLGETQYF. The CDR3 DNA sequence: TGTGCCAGCAGCCAAGTGGAGGGGCTGGGGGAGACCCAGTACTTC.

This rearrangement joins TRBV18 to TRBJ2-1; D assignment may be TRBD1 or TRBD2 (6 bases each). V was pared by 1 base and J by 2 bases, with 15 bases between. Germline assignment: CDR1 KGHSH and CDR2 LQKENI. The CDR3 contains 17 residues. The CDR3 DNA is TGTGCCAGCTCACCACAGGGGGGTTCGGTGACCTACAATGAGCAGTTCTTC. Amino acids: CASSPQGGSVTYNEQFF.

The chain joins TRBV7-2 to TRBJ1-5; D is ambiguous. Germline loops: CDR1 SGHTA, CDR2 FQGNSA. Deletions cut 1 base from V and 2 bases from J, with 9 bases between. This CDR3 is 15 amino acids long. The CDR3 DNA sequence: TGTGCCAGCAGCTTAGACACGGGCGGCAATCAGCCCCAGCATTTT. Protein product: CASSLDTGGNQPQHF.

This clonotype turned up a few times. The gene calls are TRBV7-9 and TRBJ1-1, with D perhaps matching TRBD1 (6 bases). CDR3 length: 15 amino acids. The V gene's germline CDR1 is SEHNR and CDR2 FQNEAQ (reference sequence). Trimming took 4 bases from V and 5 from J, leaving 17 bases between them. In DNA form, the CDR3 reads TGTGCCAGCAGCTCACCCACGGGGGCTAGGACTGAAGCTTTCTTT. Translation gives CASSSPTGARTEAFF.

V usage is TRBV3-1 and J usage is TRBJ2-3; TRBD2 aligns across 7 bases. Germline CDR1 reads LGHDT; CDR2 reads YNNKEL (reference sequence). The CDR3 has 15 amino acids. V trimming: 0 bases; J trimming: 1 base; junction bases outside the gene matches: 1. The CDR3 DNA reads as TGTGCCAGCAGCCAAGAGGGACTACGCACAGATACGCAGTATTTT. Protein: CASSQEGLRTDTQYF.

This clonotype was seen repeatedly, ten times or more. The chain uses TRBV9 and TRBJ1-2; D gene ambiguous. There are 13 residues in the CDR3. Germline-derived CDR1 and CDR2 are SGDLS and YYNGEE. The ends were cut back, 5 bases at V and 7 bases at J, with 15 bases in the middle. The CDR3 is CASSVEAATGYTF. CDR3 nucleotides: TGTGCCAGCAGTGTTGAGGCCGCTACTGGCTACACCTTC.

With regard to this clonotype: Given a much more abundant clone one base away, this may be a read error. V usage is TRBV7-6 and J usage is TRBJ2-5; no clear D. This CDR3 has 12 residues. Trimming removed 2 bases at V and 6 bases at J, with 7 bases between. Looked up from germline, CDR1 is SGHVS and CDR2 is FNYEAQ. CDR3 nucleotide sequence: TGTGCCAGCAGCTTATCTGGCAAGACCCAGTACTTC. Amino acid sequence: CASSLSGKTQYF.

This clonotype appeared a few times. Here the CDR3 DNA reads TGCGCCAGCAGCGGGGACAGGGTTAGAACAGATACGCAGTATTTT. As protein: CASSGDRVRTDTQYF. The rearrangement uses TRBV5-1 and TRBJ2-3; TRBD1 matches at 9 bases. CDR1 and CDR2 (germline): SGHRS, YFSETQ. Trimming removed 4 bases from V and 3 bases from J; junction bases left unmatched: 6. The CDR3 loop spans 15 amino acids. Drawing the rest from reference TRBV5-1 and TRBJ2-3, the complete variable domain is KAGVTQTPRYLIKTRGQQVTLSCSPISGHRSVSWYQQTPGQGLQFLFEYFSETQRNKGNFPGRFSGRQFSNSRSEMNVSTLELGDSALYLCASSGDRVRTDTQYFGPGTRLTVL.

In its sample, this clonotype was seen many times. The V call is TRBV24-1, the J call TRBJ2-3, with TRBD1 matching over 9 bases. Germline loops: CDR1 KGHDR, CDR2 SFDVKD. The CDR3 totals 17 residues. The ends lost 3 bases at V and 1 base at J; junction bases unmatched: 7. The CDR3 DNA is TGTGCCACCAGTGATCCGGGGGACAGGGAGGGCACAGATACGCAGTATTTT. This codes for CATSDPGDREGTDTQYF.

V is TRBV7-2 and J is TRBJ2-6, with D uncertain. The CDR3 is made up of 14 amino acids. Germline-derived CDR1 and CDR2 are SGHTA and FQGNSA. Trimming stripped 4 bases from V and 0 bases from J, with 4 bases between. CDR3 amino acids: CASSSHSGANVLTF. The CDR3 DNA reads TGTGCCAGCAGCTCTCACTCTGGGGCCAACGTCCTGACTTTC.

This clonotype was detected only a few times. V gene TRBV7-9 combines with J gene TRBJ2-7, with TRBD1 matching over 9 bases. Trimming removed 6 bases from V and 1 base from J; junction bases left unmatched: 10. The CDR3 is 16 residues long. Germline CDR1 and CDR2: SEHNR and FQNEAQ (reference sequence). The CDR3 spells CASSPSDRGDSYEQYF. The CDR3 DNA reads as TGTGCCAGCAGTCCATCAGACAGGGGGGATTCCTACGAGCAGTACTTC.

The rearrangement links TRBV5-1 to TRBJ2-7; possibly TRBD2 for D (6 bases). The CDR3 is 14 residues long. Germline V gene sequence: CDR1 SGHRS, CDR2 YFSETQ. V was trimmed by 5 bases and J by 2 bases, leaving 14 bases between them. For the CDR3, the DNA is TGCGCCAGCAGTCCCGGGGGTCGTACCTACGAGCAGTACTTC. Protein: CASSPGGRTYEQYF.

This clonotype was counted between two and nine times. The rearrangement joins TRBV27 to TRBJ2-3; 10 positions match TRBD2. Per the germline V gene, CDR1 is MNHEY and CDR2 is SMNVEV (reference sequence). The CDR3 totals 15 residues. With V trimmed by 3 bases and J by 3 bases, 3 bases remained unmatched. The CDR3 bases are TGTGCCAGCAGTTTGGTGGGACTAGCGACAGATACGCAGTATTTT. Translating it yields CASSLVGLATDTQYF.

This clonotype was seen a handful of times. The V and J genes are TRBV18 and TRBJ2-1; either TRBD1 or TRBD2 may supply D (5 bases each). V shed 3 bases and J shed 7 bases, with 16 bases lying between them. The germline V gene has CDR1 KGHSH and CDR2 LQKENI. The CDR3 runs 15 residues. The CDR3 region is CASSPTVNTGNEQFF. DNA for the CDR3: TGTGCCAGCTCACCGACAGTCAACACGGGGAATGAGCAGTTCTTC.

The sample holds a few counts of this clonotype. This chain connects TRBV2 to TRBJ1-6, with D possibly matching TRBD1 (6 bases). The germline V gene encodes CDR1 SNHLY and CDR2 FYNNEI. Trimming shortened V by 6 bases and J by 9 bases, and 18 bases separated the two germline ends. The CDR3 covers 15 residues. The CDR3 nucleotides are TGTGCCAGCAGGGACTACAGGGACCGGGGTTCACCCCTCCACTTT. It specifies CASRDYRDRGSPLHF.

Only a few counts were recorded for this clonotype. The chain links TRBV10-3 to TRBJ1-1; D is possibly TRBD1 (6 bases). The CDR3 spans 14 residues. Looked up from germline, CDR1 is ENHRY and CDR2 is SYGVKD. The V end was cut by 6 bases, the J end by 3 bases, with 14 bases between. CDR3 sequence: CAISHTGWDTEAFF. The CDR3 bases are TGTGCCATCAGCCACACAGGGTGGGACACTGAAGCTTTCTTT.

The chain has TRBV7-9 and TRBJ2-1; D unresolved. The CDR3 runs to 11 residues. The germline gives CDR1 SEHNR, CDR2 FQNEAQ (reference sequence). Trimming stripped 5 bases from V and 3 bases from J, with 2 bases between. The CDR3 reads CASSGYNEQFF. The CDR3 coding sequence is TGTGCCAGCAGCGGCTACAATGAGCAGTTCTTC.